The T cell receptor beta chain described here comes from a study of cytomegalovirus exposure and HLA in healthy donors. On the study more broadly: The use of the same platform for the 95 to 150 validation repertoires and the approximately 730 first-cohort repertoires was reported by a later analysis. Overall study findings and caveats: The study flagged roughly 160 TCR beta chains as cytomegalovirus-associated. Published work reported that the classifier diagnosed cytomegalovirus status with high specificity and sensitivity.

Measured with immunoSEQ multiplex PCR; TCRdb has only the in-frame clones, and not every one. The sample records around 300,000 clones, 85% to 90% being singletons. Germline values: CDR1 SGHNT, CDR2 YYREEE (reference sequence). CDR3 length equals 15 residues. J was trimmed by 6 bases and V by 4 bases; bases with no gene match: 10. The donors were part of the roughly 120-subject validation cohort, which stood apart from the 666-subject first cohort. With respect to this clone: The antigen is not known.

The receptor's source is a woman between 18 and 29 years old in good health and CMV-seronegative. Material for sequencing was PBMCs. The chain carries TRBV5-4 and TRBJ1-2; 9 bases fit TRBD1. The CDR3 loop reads CASSAGDRVLNGYTF. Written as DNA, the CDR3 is TGTGCCAGCAGCGCGGGGGACAGGGTATTGAATGGCTACACCTTC.